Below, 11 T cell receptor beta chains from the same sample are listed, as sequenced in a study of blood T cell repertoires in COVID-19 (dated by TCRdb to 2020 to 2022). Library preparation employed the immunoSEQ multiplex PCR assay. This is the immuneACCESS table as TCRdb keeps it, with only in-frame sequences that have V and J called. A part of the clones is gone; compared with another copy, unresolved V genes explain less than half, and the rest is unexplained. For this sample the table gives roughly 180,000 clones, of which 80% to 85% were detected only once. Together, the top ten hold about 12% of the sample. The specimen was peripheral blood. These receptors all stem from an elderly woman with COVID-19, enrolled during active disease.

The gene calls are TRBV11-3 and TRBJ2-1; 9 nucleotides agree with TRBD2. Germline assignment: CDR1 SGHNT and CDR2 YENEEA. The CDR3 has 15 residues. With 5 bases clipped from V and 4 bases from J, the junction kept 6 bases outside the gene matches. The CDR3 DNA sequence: TGTGCCAGCAGCCGGAGCGGGGGGACTTACAATGAGCAGTTCTTC. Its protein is CASSRSGGTYNEQFF.

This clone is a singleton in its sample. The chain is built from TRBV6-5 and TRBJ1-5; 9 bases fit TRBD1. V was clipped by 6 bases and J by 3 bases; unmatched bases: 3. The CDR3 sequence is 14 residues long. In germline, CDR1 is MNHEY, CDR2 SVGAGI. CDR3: CASSRDRVNQPQHF. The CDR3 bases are TGTGCCAGCAGCCGGGACAGGGTCAATCAGCCCCAGCATTTT.

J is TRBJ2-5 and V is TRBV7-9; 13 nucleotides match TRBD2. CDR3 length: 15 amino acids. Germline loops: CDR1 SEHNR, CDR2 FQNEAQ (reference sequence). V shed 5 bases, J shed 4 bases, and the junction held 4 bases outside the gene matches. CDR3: CASSRLAGGAETQYF. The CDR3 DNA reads TGTGCCAGCAGCCGACTAGCGGGAGGCGCAGAGACCCAGTACTTC.

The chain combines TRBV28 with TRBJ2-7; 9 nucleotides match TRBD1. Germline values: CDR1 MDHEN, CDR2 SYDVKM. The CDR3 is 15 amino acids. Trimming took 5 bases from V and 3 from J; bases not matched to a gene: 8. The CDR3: CASSGSRDRDYEQYF. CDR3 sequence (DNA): TGTGCCAGCAGTGGATCCCGGGACAGGGACTACGAGCAGTACTTC. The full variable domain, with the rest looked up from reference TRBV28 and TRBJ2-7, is DVKVTQSSRYLVKRTGEKVFLECVQDMDHENMFWYRQDPGLGLRLIYFSYDVKMKEKGDIPEGYSVSREKKERFSLILESASTNQTSMYLCASSGSRDRDYEQYFGPGTRLTVT.

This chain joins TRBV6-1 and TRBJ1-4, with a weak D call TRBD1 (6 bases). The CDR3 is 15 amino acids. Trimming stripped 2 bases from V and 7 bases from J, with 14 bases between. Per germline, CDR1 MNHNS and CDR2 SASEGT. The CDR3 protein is CASSELGQGSEKLFF. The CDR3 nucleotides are TGTGCCAGCAGTGAACTAGGTCAGGGGAGTGAAAAACTGTTTTTT.

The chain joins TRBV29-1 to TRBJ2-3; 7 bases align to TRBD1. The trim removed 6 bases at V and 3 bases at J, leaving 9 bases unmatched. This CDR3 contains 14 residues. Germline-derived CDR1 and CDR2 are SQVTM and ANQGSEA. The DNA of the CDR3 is TGCAGCGTGGCTCTGACAGGGACGACAGATACGCAGTATTTT. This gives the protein CSVALTGTTDTQYF.

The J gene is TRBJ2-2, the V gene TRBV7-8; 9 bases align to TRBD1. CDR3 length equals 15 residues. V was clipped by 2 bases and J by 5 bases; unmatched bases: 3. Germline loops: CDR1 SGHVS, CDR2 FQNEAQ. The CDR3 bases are TGTGCCAGCAGCTTAATCGGACAGGGGACCGGGGAGCTGTTTTTT. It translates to CASSLIGQGTGELFF.

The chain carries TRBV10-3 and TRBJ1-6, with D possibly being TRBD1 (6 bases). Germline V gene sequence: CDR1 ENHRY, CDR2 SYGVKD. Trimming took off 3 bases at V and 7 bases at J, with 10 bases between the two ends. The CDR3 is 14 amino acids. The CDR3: CAISDTGPNSPLHF. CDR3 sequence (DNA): TGTGCCATCAGTGACACAGGGCCCAATTCACCCCTCCACTTT.

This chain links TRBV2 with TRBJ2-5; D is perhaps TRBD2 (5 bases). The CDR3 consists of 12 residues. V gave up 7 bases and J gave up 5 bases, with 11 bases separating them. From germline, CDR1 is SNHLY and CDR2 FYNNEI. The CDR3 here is CASTRLLETQYF. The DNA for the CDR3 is TGTGCCAGCACTCGACTACTGGAGACCCAGTACTTC.

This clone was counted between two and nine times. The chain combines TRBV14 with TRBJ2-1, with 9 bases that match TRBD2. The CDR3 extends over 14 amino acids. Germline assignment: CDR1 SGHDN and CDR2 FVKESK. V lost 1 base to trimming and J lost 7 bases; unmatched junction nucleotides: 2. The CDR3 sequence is CASSQVAGGNEQFF. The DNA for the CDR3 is TGTGCCAGCAGCCAAGTTGCGGGAGGGAATGAGCAGTTCTTC.

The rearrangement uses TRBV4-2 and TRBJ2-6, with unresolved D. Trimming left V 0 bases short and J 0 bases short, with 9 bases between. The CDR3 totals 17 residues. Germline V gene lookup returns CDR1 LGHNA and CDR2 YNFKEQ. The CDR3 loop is CASSQDPGRSGANVLTF. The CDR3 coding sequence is TGTGCCAGCAGCCAAGACCCAGGCCGCTCTGGGGCCAACGTCCTGACTTTC.